This T cell receptor (beta chain) was sequenced during a study of CD8+ T cells in alopecia areata. CDR3 length equals 15 residues. V was pared by 2 bases and J by 4 bases, with 13 bases between. Germline CDR1 is SGHRS and CDR2 is YFSETQ. It was cDNA, reverse transcribed from extracted RNA, that served as the sequencing template. The protocol was immunoSEQ multiplex PCR, while the TCRdb copy is restricted to in-frame clones and leaves out a portion. Among around 100,000 clones listed, around 50% were seen once. The receptor's source is a human donor in good health. The rearrangement joins TRBV5-1 to TRBJ2-1, with D possibly matching TRBD2 (6 bases). The material sequenced was CD4+ T cells sorted from blood. In DNA form, the CDR3 reads TGCGCCAGCAGCTTTGGGGGGTCTAATTACAATGAGCAGTTCTTC. Amino acids: CASSFGGSNYNEQFF.